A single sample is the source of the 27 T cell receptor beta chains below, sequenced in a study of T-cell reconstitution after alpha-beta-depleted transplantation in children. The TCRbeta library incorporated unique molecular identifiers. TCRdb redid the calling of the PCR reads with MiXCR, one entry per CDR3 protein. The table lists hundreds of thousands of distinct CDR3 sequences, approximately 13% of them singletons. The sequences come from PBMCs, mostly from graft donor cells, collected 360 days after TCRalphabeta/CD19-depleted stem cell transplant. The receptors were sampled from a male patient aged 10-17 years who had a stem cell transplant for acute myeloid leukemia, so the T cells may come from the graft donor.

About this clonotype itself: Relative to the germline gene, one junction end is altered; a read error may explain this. CDR3 sequence: CASSPDSGPRAF. DNA for the CDR3: TGTGCCAGCAGCCCTGACTCAGGGCCCCGTGCCTTC. The chain combines TRBV7-2 with TRBJ2-5; D possibly corresponds to TRBD1 (5 bases). From germline, CDR1 is SGHTA and CDR2 FQGNSA. The CDR3 contains 12 residues.

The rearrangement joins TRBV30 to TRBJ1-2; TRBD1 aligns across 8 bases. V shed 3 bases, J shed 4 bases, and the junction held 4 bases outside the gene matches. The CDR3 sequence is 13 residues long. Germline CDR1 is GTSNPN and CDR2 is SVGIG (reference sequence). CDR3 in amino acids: CAWSGDRGYGYTF. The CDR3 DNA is TGTGCCTGGAGCGGCGACAGGGGCTATGGCTACACCTTC. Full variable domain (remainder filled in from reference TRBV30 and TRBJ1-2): SQTIHQWPATLVQPVGSPLSLECTVEGTSNPNLYWYRQAAGRGLQLLFYSVGIGQISSEVPQNLSASRPQDRQFILSSKKLLLSDSGFYLCAWSGDRGYGYTFGSGTRLTVV.

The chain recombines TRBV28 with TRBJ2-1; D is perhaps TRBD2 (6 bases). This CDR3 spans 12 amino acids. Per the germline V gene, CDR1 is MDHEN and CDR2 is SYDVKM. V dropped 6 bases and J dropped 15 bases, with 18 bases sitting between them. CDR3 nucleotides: TGTGCCAGCAGCCGCCCCGGGGGACTCTCGTTCTTC. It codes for CASSRPGGLSFF.

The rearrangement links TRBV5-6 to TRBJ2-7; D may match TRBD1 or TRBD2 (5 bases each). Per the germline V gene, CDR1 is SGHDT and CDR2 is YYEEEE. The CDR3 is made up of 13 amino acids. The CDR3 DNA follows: TGTGTCAGCAGCTTGGGACCAGCCTACGAGCAGTACGTC. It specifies CVSSLGPAYEQYV.

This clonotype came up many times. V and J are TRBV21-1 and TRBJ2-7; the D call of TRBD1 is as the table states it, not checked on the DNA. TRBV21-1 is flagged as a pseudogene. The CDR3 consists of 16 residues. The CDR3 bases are TGTGCCAGCAGCAAAGCGCTTTGGGGACAGGGCTACGAGCAGTACTTC. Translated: CASSKALWGQGYEQYF.

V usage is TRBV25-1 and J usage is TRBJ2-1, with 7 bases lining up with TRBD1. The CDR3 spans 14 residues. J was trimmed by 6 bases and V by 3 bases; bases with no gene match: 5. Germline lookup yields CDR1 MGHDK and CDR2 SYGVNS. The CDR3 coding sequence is TGTGCCAGCAGTGAGAAGGGGGCGATCAATGAGCAGTTCTTC. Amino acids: CASSEKGAINEQFF.

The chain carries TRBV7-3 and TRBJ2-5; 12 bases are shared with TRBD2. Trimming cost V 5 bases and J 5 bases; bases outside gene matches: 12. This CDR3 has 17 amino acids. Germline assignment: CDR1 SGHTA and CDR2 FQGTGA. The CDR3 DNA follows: TGTGCCAGCAGCCTACAGGCTAGCGGGAGGGCTGGGGAGACCCAGTACTTC. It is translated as CASSLQASGRAGETQYF.

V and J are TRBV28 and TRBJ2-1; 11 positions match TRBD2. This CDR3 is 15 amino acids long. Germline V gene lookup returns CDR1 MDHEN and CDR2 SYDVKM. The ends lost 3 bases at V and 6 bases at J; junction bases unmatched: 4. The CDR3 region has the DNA TGTGCCAGCAGTTTTTCGGGACTAGCGGTCAATGAGCAGTTCTTC. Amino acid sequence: CASSFSGLAVNEQFF.

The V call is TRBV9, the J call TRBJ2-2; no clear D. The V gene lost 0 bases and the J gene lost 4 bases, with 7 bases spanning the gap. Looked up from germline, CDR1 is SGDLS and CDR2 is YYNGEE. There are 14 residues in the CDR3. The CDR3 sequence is CASSVDAPTGELFF. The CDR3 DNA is TGTGCCAGCAGCGTAGACGCTCCCACCGGGGAGCTGTTTTTT.

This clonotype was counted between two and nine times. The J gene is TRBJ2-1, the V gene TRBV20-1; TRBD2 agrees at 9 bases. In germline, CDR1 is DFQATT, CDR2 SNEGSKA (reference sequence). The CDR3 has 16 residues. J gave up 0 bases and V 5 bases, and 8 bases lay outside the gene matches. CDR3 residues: CSAGSISGSSYNEQFF. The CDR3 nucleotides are TGCAGTGCTGGATCCATTAGCGGGAGCTCCTACAATGAGCAGTTCTTC.

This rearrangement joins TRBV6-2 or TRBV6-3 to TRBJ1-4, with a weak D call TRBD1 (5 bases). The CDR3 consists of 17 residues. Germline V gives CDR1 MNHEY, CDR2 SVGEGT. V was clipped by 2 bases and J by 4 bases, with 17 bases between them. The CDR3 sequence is CASSYRGTAAFNEKLFF. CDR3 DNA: TGTGCCAGCAGTTACCGGGGGACCGCGGCCTTTAATGAAAAACTGTTTTTT.

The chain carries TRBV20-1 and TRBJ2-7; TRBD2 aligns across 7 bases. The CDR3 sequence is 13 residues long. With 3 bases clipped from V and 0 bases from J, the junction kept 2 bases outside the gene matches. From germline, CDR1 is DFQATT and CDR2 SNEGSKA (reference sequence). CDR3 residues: CSARGRASYEQYF. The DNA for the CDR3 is TGCAGTGCTAGGGGGAGGGCCTCCTACGAGCAGTACTTC.

The CDR3 protein is CASSFWGMHQPQHF. CDR3 DNA: TGTGCCAGCAGTTTTTGGGGGATGCATCAGCCCCAGCATTTT. The chain is built from TRBV28 and TRBJ1-5, with D possibly matching TRBD1 (5 bases). The CDR3 totals 14 residues. V lost 3 bases and J lost 5, with 11 bases in between. Germline CDR1 MDHEN, CDR2 SYDVKM.

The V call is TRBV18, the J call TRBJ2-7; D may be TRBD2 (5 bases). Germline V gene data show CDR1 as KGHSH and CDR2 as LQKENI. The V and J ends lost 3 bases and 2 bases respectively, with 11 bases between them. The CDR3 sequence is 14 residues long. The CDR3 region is CASSPGVQPYEQYF. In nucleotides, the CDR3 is TGTGCCAGCTCACCGGGAGTACAGCCCTACGAGCAGTACTTC. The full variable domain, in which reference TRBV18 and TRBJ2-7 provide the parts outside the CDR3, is NAGVMQNPRHLVRRRGQEARLRCSPMKGHSHVYWYRQLPEEGLKFMVYLQKENIIDESGMPKERFSAEFPKEGPSILRIQQVVRGDSAAYFCASSPGVQPYEQYFGPGTRLTVT.

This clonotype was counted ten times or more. Here the CDR3 reads CSVGIGTPRDIQYF. CDR3 in DNA: TGCAGCGTTGGAATCGGGACTCCGAGGGACATTCAGTACTTC. The genes are TRBV29-1 and TRBJ2-4, with D tentatively TRBD2 (6 bases). The germline V gene encodes CDR1 SQVTM and CDR2 ANQGSEA. Trimming took 4 bases from V and 8 from J, leaving 18 bases between them. This CDR3 is 14 amino acids long.

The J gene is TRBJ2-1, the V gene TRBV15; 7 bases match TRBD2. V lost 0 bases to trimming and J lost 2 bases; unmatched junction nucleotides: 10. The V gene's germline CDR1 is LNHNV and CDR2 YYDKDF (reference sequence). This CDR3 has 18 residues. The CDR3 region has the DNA TGTGCCACCAGCAGAGAAAAGTCGCAGGCGGGAGCCTACAATGAGCAGTTCTTC. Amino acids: CATSREKSQAGAYNEQFF.

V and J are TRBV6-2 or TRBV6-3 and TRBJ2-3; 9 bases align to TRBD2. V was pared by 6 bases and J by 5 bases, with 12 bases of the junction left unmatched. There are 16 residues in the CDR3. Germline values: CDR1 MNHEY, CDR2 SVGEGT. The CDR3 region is CASSILAGAPGDTQYF. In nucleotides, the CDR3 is TGTGCCAGCAGCATCTTAGCGGGAGCCCCGGGAGATACGCAGTATTTT.

The CDR3 here is CSARDYRGITDTQYF. In DNA form, the CDR3 reads TGCAGTGCTAGAGATTACAGGGGGATCACAGATACGCAGTATTTT. The chain links TRBV20-1 to TRBJ2-3, with TRBD1 matching over 8 bases. There are 15 residues in the CDR3. From germline, CDR1 is DFQATT and CDR2 SNEGSKA (reference sequence). Unmatched junction bases numbered 4, after V lost 0 bases and J lost 2 bases.

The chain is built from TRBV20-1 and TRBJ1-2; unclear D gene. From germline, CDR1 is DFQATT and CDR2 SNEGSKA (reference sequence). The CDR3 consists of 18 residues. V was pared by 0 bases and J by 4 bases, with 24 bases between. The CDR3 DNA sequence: TGCAGTGCTAGAGATGAGGGTAGTAGTCCCCTAACACCCTATGGCTACACCTTC. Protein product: CSARDEGSSPLTPYGYTF.

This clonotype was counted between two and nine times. Here the CDR3 reads CASSPRIQETQYF. CDR3 bases: TGTGCCAGCTCACCAAGGATACAAGAGACCCAGTACTTC. The chain joins TRBV18 to TRBJ2-5; D unclear. Per germline, CDR1 KGHSH and CDR2 LQKENI. With 2 bases removed from V and 2 bases from J, the gap between germline ends came to 6 bases. The CDR3 extends over 13 amino acids.

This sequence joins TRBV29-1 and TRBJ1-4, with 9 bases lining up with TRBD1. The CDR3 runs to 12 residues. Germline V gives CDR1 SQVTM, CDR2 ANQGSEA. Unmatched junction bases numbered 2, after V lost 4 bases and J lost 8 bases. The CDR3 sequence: CSVVQGAEKLFF. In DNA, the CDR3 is TGCAGCGTTGTACAGGGGGCCGAAAAACTGTTTTTT.

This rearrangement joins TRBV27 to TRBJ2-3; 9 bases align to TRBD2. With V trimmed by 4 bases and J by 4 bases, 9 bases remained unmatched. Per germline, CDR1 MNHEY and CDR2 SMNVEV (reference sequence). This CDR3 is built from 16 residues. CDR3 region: CASSSSFGGRADTQYF. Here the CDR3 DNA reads TGTGCCAGCAGTTCTTCCTTCGGCGGGAGGGCAGATACGCAGTATTTT.

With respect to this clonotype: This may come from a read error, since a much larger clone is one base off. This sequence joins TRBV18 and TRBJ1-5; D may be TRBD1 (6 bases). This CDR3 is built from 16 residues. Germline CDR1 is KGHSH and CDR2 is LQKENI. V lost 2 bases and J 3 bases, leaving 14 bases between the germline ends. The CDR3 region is CASSPSEQGHNQPQHF. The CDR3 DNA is TGTGCCAGCTCACCATCTGAACAGGGACACAATCAGCCCCAGCATTTT.

CDR3: CASSVEALAGAHEQYF. CDR3 nucleotides: TGTGCCAGCAGCGTAGAGGCACTAGCGGGAGCCCACGAGCAGTACTTC. The V and J genes are TRBV9 and TRBJ2-7, with 11 bases fitting TRBD2. Per germline, CDR1 SGDLS and CDR2 YYNGEE. CDR3 size: 16 residues. J lost 5 bases, V lost 0 bases, and 7 bases had no gene match.

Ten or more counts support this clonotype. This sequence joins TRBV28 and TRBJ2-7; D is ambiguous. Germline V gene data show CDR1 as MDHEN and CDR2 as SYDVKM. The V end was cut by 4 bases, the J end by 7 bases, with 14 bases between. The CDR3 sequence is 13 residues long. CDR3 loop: CASSSPMRREQYF. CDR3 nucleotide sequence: TGTGCCAGCAGTTCGCCGATGAGAAGGGAGCAGTACTTC.

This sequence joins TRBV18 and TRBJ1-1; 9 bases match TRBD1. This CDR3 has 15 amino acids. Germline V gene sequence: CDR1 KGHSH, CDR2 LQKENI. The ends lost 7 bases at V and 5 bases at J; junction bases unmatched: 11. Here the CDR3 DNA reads TGTGCCAGCTACACAGGGGGCTTTTTCGGGACTGAAGCTTTCTTT. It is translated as CASYTGGFFGTEAFF.

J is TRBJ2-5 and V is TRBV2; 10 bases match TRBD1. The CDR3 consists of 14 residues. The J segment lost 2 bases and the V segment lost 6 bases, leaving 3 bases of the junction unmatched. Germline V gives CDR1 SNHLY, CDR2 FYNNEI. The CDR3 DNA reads TGTGCCAGCAGGCGACAGGGGGCTCAAGAGACCCAGTACTTC. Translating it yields CASRRQGAQETQYF.